The 5 T cell receptor beta chains below come from one sample, sequenced in a study of blood T cells in healthy people across ages. The authors ran a second PCR of roughly 7 to 11 cycles using a sample-barcoded 5' primer and a J-beta primer mix. TCRdb recomputed calls from the 5' RACE reads with MiXCR, one row per CDR3 protein. The sample includes roughly 640,000 distinct CDR3 sequences, approximately 30% of them seen just once. The sequenced sample consisted of blood. The origin of the receptors is a woman at least 80 years old in good health.

The rearrangement joins TRBV7-2 to TRBJ1-4, with 7 positions matching TRBD1. Germline-derived CDR1 and CDR2 are SGHTA and FQGNSA. The CDR3 extends over 15 amino acids. The junction had 11 bases not matched to a gene; V was cut back by 6 bases and J by 7 bases. This CDR3 is CASRDQGGASEKLFF. The DNA of the CDR3 is TGTGCCAGCAGAGACCAAGGGGGCGCAAGTGAAAAACTGTTTTTT.

This clonotype was seen ten or more times. The chain links TRBV7-2 to TRBJ1-2, with a tentative D call TRBD1 (6 bases). Germline V gene sequence: CDR1 SGHTA, CDR2 FQGNSA. The V end lost 1 base, the J end lost 2 bases, and 11 bases lay between the germline ends. This CDR3 has 15 amino acids. In DNA, the CDR3 is TGTGCCAGCAGCTTAGACCAGGGGCGAAACTATGGCTACACCTTC. Residues: CASSLDQGRNYGYTF.

The genes are TRBV5-1 and TRBJ2-1; 9 bases are shared with TRBD2. Per germline, CDR1 SGHRS and CDR2 YFSETQ. J gave up 5 bases and V 4 bases, and 7 bases lay outside the gene matches. This CDR3 spans 15 amino acids. In nucleotides, the CDR3 is TGCGCCAGCAGCCAGACTAGCGGCCGACACAATGAGCAGTTCTTC. Residues: CASSQTSGRHNEQFF.

On this clonotype: With a much larger clone just one base away, this may be a read error. CDR3 region: CSVGDNEQYF. In nucleotides, the CDR3 is TGCAGCGTGGGGGACAATGAGCAGTACTTC. The chain has TRBV29-1 and TRBJ2-1; D is perhaps TRBD1 (6 bases). The last part of the DNA fits TRBJ2-7 better; the J call may be wrong. The CDR3 covers 10 residues. Germline V gene lookup returns CDR1 SQVTM and CDR2 ANQGSEA.

This clonotype occurred many times. The chain carries TRBV7-9 and TRBJ1-2; tentative D call: TRBD1 (6 bases). Germline CDR1 SEHNR, CDR2 FQNEAQ (reference sequence). V was shortened by 3 bases and J by 3 bases, with 8 bases between the two germline ends. The CDR3 runs to 13 residues. For the CDR3, the DNA is TGTGCCAGCAGCTTCAGGGGTGACTATGGCTACACCTTC. This encodes CASSFRGDYGYTF.